The 16 T cell receptor beta chains below were found in one sample sequenced in a study of blood T cell repertoires in COVID-19. Libraries were prepared by immunoSEQ multiplex PCR; TCRdb keeps only in-frame clonotypes and omits some of them. The data hold about 440,000 clones, with 90% observed a single time. The sequencing sample was made of PBMCs or T cells enriched from blood (not recorded which). Receptor source: a man aged 18 to 35 who had recovered from COVID-19.

The V call is TRBV15, the J call TRBJ2-7; no firm D call. Germline V gene data show CDR1 as LNHNV and CDR2 as YYDKDF (reference sequence). This CDR3 comprises 13 residues. The germline V and J ends were trimmed by 0 bases and 0 bases, with 3 bases remaining between them. This CDR3 is CATSRDHSYEQYF. The CDR3, as DNA: TGTGCCACCAGCAGAGATCACTCCTACGAGCAGTACTTC.

The chain employs TRBV7-8 and TRBJ2-3; D remains ambiguous. Trimming left V 5 bases short and J 4 bases short, with 13 bases between. The CDR3 contains 14 residues. Germline loops: CDR1 SGHVS, CDR2 FQNEAQ. CDR3 DNA sequence: TGTGCCAGCAGCCAGACATTTGGATCAGATACGCAGTATTTT. Translation gives CASSQTFGSDTQYF.

V gene TRBV20-1 combines with J gene TRBJ1-2; 8 bases map to TRBD1. Germline CDR1 DFQATT, CDR2 SNEGSKA (reference sequence). V shed 3 bases and J 8 bases; nucleotides not matched to a gene: 5. The CDR3 runs 12 residues. The CDR3 nucleotides read TGCAGTGCTAGTCCCAGGGGGCAAGGCTACACCTTC. Translated, it gives CSASPRGQGYTF.

This chain links TRBV6-5 with TRBJ1-4; no definite D call. The CDR3 is 12 amino acids. Germline V gene sequence: CDR1 MNHEY, CDR2 SVGAGI. Trimming removed 8 bases from V and 11 bases from J, with 15 bases in between. DNA for the CDR3: TGTGCCAGCGGGAGGGAAAAATGGAAACTGTTTTTT. This sequence encodes CASGREKWKLFF.

The V and J genes are TRBV7-9 and TRBJ1-1; 10 nucleotides line up with TRBD1. The germline V gene has CDR1 SEHNR and CDR2 FQNEAQ (reference sequence). V lost 5 bases to trimming and J lost 4 bases; unmatched junction nucleotides: 10. The CDR3 has 16 residues. The CDR3: CASSRLRDRGVTEAFF. CDR3 coding DNA: TGTGCCAGCAGCCGACTCCGGGACAGGGGTGTCACTGAAGCTTTCTTT.

The chain combines TRBV28 with TRBJ1-1, with 9 nucleotides matching TRBD1. This CDR3 is 15 amino acids long. V was pared by 6 bases and J by 1 base, with 6 bases of the junction left unmatched. Germline CDR1 MDHEN, CDR2 SYDVKM. The CDR3 DNA sequence: TGTGCCAGCAGATCCCAGACAGGGGGGAACACTGAAGCTTTCTTT. Protein sequence: CASRSQTGGNTEAFF.

This chain uses TRBV6-6 with TRBJ2-7; 11 bases line up with TRBD2. The V and J ends lost 7 bases and 8 bases, in that order; junction bases with no gene match: 10. The germline CDR1 and CDR2 sequences are MNHNY and SVGAGI (reference sequence). The CDR3 runs to 14 residues. CDR3 coding DNA: TGTGCCAGCACCGGGACTAGCGGTTCATCTCAGCAGTACTTC. It is translated as CASTGTSGSSQQYF.

The gene calls are TRBV5-6 and TRBJ1-2, with 7 nucleotides matching TRBD1. CDR1 SGHDT and CDR2 YYEEEE come from the germline V gene. This CDR3 is 14 amino acids long. V lost 4 bases, J lost 7 bases, and 10 bases stayed unmatched. CDR3 loop: CASSPGTAARGYTF. In nucleotides, the CDR3 is TGTGCCAGCAGCCCCGGGACAGCGGCCCGTGGCTACACCTTC.

The CDR3 DNA sequence: TGCGCCAGCAGCTTGATGGGACAGGCCAACACCGGGGAGCTGTTTTTT. Translation: CASSLMGQANTGELFF. J is TRBJ2-2 and V is TRBV5-1; TRBD1 matches at 8 bases. From germline, CDR1 is SGHRS and CDR2 YFSETQ. Unmatched junction bases numbered 4, after V lost 1 base and J lost 2 bases. The CDR3 is made up of 16 amino acids.

This clone was counted between two and nine times. The V gene is TRBV19, the J gene TRBJ1-1; TRBD1 matches 8 bases. The CDR3 runs to 15 residues. V trimming: 5 bases; J trimming: 4 bases; junction bases outside the gene matches: 9. Germline V gives CDR1 LNHDA, CDR2 SQIVND (reference sequence). CDR3 nucleotides: TGTGCCAGTAGTTTCCCGGGACAGGCTGTCACTGAAGCTTTCTTT. As protein: CASSFPGQAVTEAFF.

The chain links TRBV13 to TRBJ1-2; 10 bases are a match to TRBD1. The CDR3 totals 13 residues. The germline V gene has CDR1 PRHDT and CDR2 FYEKMQ (reference sequence). The ends lost 5 bases at V and 10 bases at J; junction bases unmatched: 7. DNA for the CDR3: TGTGCCAGCAGCCCCATAGGACAGGGGGACTACACCTTC. Protein sequence: CASSPIGQGDYTF.

This chain links TRBV2 with TRBJ1-5, with D perhaps matching TRBD1 (5 bases). V lost 6 bases to trimming and J lost 0 bases, with 12 bases between them. Germline CDR1 reads SNHLY; CDR2 reads FYNNEI. This CDR3 region has 15 residues. The chain's CDR3 is CASSMTDNSNQPQHF. The CDR3 bases are TGTGCCAGCAGCATGACAGATAATAGCAATCAGCCCCAGCATTTT.

This clone was seen more than once but under ten times. CDR3 loop: CATSDWWEGEWGYTF. Written as DNA, the CDR3 is TGTGCCACCAGTGATTGGTGGGAGGGGGAATGGGGCTACACCTTC. V usage is TRBV24-1 and J usage is TRBJ1-2; D is possibly TRBD1 (6 bases). The CDR3 runs to 15 residues. Germline CDR1 reads KGHDR; CDR2 reads SFDVKD. Between the trimmed V and J ends, which lost 2 bases and 8 bases, there was a span of 17 bases.

This clone was seen a handful of times. The chain employs TRBV7-8 and TRBJ2-7; 8 nucleotides align to TRBD1. This CDR3 has 13 residues. Germline CDR1 SGHVS, CDR2 FQNEAQ. J gave up 7 bases and V 3 bases, and 5 bases lay outside the gene matches. The CDR3 DNA reads as TGTGCCAGCAGCTTGCAGGGGGCGGGTGAGCAGTACTTC. Amino acids: CASSLQGAGEQYF.

V and J are TRBV7-9 and TRBJ2-6, with D perhaps matching TRBD2 (5 bases). Germline V gives CDR1 SEHNR, CDR2 FQNEAQ (reference sequence). V lost 4 bases, J lost 0 bases, and 16 bases lay in between. CDR3 size: 18 residues. The CDR3 coding sequence is TGTGCCAGCAGCTCCCGGGGTTATATGAACTCTGGGGCCAACGTCCTGACTTTC. Residues: CASSSRGYMNSGANVLTF.

V and J are TRBV30 and TRBJ1-1; 7 bases agree with TRBD1. V trimming: 7 bases; J trimming: 4 bases; junction bases outside the gene matches: 9. The CDR3 consists of 13 residues. In germline, CDR1 is GTSNPN, CDR2 SVGIG (reference sequence). The CDR3 reads CASERWDSTEAFF. The CDR3 bases are TGTGCCTCTGAAAGGTGGGACAGCACTGAAGCTTTCTTT. Drawing the rest from reference TRBV30 and TRBJ1-1, the complete variable domain is SQTIHQWPATLVQPVGSPLSLECTVEGTSNPNLYWYRQAAGRGLQLLFYSVGIGQISSEVPQNLSASRPQDRQFILSSKKLLLSDSGFYLCASERWDSTEAFFGQGTRLTVV.